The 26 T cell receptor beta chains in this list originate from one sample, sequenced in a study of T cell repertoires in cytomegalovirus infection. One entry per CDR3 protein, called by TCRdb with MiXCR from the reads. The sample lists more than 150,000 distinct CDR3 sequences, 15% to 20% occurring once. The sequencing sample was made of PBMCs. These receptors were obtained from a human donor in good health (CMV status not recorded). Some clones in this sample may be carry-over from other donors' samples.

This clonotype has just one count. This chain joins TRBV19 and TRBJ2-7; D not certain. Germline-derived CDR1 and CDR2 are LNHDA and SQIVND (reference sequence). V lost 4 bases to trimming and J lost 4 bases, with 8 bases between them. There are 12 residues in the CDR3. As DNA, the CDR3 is TGTGCCAGTAGTAACAGACCTTACGAGCAGTACTTC. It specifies CASSNRPYEQYF.

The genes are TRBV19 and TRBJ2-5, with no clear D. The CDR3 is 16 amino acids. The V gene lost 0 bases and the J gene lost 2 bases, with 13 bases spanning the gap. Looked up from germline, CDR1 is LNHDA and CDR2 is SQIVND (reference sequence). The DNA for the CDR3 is TGTGCCAGTAGTATAGATCCCTCCACGGCTCAAGAGACCCAGTACTTC. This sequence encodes CASSIDPSTAQETQYF.

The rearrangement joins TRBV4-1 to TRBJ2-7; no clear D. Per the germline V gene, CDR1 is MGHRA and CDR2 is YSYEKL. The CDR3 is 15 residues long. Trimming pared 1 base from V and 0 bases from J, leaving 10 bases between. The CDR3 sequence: CASSQVVGPSYEQYF. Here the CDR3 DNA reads TGCGCCAGCAGCCAAGTGGTAGGGCCCTCCTACGAGCAGTACTTC.

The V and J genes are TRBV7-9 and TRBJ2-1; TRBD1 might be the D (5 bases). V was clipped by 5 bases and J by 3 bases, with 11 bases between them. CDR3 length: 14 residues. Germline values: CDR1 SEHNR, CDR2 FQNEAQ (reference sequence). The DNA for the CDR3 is TGTGCCAGCAGCCCTGTCGACAGCTACAATGAGCAGTTCTTC. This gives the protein CASSPVDSYNEQFF.

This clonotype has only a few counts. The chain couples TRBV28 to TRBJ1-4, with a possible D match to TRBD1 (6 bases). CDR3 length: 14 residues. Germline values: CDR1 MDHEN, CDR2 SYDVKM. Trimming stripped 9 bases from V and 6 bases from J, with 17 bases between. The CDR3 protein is CASSYRGLDEKLFF. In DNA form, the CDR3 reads TGTGCCAGTTCATACCGGGGGCTCGATGAAAAACTGTTTTTT.

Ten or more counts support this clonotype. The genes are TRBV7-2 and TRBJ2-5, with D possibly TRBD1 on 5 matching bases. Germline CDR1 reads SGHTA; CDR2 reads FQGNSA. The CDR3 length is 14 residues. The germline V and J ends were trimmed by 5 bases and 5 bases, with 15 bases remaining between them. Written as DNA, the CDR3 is TGTGCCAGCAGCCCGAATAAGGGGCGTGAGACCCAGTACTTC. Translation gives CASSPNKGRETQYF.

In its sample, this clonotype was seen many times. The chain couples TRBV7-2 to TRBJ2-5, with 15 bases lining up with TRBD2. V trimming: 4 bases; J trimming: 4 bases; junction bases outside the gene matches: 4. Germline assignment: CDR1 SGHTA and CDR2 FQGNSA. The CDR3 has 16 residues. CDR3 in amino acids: CASSSRTSGGAETQYF. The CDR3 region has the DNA TGTGCCAGCAGCTCTCGGACTAGCGGGGGGGCAGAGACCCAGTACTTC.

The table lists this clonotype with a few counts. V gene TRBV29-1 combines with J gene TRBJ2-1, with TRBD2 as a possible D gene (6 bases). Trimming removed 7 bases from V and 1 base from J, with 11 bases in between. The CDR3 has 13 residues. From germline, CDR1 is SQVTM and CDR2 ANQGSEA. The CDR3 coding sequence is TGCAGCGGACACGGGGGTTCCTACAATGAGCAGTTCTTC. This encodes CSGHGGSYNEQFF.

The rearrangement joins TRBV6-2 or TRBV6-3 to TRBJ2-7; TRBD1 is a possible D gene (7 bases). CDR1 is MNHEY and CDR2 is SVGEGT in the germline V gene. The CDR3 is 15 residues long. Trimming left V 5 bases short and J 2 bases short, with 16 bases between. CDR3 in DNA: TGTGCCAGCAGTCCTCTACAGGGGAGGACCTACGAGCAGTACTTC. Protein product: CASSPLQGRTYEQYF.

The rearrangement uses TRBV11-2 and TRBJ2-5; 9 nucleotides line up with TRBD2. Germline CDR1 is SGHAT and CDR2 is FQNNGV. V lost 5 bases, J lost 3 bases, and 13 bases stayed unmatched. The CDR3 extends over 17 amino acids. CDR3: CASSPPAQAGGEETQYF. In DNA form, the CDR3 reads TGTGCCAGCAGCCCCCCCGCCCAGGCGGGAGGGGAAGAGACCCAGTACTTC.

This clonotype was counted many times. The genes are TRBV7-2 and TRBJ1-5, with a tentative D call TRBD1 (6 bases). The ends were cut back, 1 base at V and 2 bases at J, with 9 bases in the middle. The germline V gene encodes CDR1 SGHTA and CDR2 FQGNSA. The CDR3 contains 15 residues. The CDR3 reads CASSLDRAGNQPQHF. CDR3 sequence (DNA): TGTGCCAGCAGCTTAGACAGGGCTGGCAATCAGCCCCAGCATTTT.

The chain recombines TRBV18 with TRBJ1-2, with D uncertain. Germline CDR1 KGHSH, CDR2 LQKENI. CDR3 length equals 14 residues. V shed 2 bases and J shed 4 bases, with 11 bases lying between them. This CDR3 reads CASSPVRHGYGYTF. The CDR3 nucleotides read TGTGCCAGCTCACCAGTGAGGCACGGCTATGGCTACACCTTC.

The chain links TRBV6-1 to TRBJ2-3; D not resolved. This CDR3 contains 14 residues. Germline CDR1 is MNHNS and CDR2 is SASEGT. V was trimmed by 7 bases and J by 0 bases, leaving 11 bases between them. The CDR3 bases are TGTGCCAGCAAGGTCGGCGGTAGCACAGATACGCAGTATTTT. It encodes CASKVGGSTDTQYF.

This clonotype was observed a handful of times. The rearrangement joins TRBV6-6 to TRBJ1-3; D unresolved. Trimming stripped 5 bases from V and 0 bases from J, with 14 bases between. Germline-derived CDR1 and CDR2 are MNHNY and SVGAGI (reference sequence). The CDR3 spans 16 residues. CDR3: CASSNRPGFSGNTIYF. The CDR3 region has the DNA TGTGCCAGCAGTAACCGGCCGGGGTTCTCTGGAAACACCATATATTTT.

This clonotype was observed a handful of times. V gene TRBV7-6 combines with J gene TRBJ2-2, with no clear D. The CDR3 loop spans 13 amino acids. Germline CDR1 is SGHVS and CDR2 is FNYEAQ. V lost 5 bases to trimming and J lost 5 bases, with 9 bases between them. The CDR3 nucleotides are TGTGCCAGCAGCCAGTTGGGTACCGGGGAGCTGTTTTTT. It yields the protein CASSQLGTGELFF.

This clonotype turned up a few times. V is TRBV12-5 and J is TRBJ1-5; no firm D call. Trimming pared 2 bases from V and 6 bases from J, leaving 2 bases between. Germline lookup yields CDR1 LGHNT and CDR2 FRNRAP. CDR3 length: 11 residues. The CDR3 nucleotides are TGTGCTAGTGGTTTGTTTCAGCCCCAGCATTTT. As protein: CASGLFQPQHF. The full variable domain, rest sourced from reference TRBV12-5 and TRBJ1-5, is DARVTQTPRHKVTEMGQEVTMRCQPILGHNTVFWYRQTMMQGLELLAYFRNRAPLDDSGMPKDRFSAEMPDATLATLKIQPSEPRDSAVYFCASGLFQPQHFGDGTRLSIL.

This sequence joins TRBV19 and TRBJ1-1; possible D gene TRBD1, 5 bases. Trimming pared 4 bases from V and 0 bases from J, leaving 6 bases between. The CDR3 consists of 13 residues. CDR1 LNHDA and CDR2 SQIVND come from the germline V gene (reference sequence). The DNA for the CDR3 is TGTGCCAGTAGTAAACAGGTGAACACTGAAGCTTTCTTT. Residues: CASSKQVNTEAFF.

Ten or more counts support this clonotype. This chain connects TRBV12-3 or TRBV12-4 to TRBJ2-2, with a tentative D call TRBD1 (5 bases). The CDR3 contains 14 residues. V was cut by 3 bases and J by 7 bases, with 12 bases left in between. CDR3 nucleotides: TGTGCCAGCAGTTTGCAGGGTTGGATCGGGGAGCTGTTTTTT. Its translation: CASSLQGWIGELFF.

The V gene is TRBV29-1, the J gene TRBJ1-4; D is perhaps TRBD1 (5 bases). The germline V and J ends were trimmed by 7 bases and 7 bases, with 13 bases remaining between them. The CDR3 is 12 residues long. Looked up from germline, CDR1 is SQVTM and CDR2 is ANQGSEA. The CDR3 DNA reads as TGCAGCGCCGACAGCGGAAGTGAAAAACTGTTTTTT. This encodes CSADSGSEKLFF.

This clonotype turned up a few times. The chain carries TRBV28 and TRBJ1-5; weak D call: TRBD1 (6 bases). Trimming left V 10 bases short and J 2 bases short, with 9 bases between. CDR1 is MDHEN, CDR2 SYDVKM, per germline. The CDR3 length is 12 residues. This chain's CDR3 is CATGTRNQPQHF. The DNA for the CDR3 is TGTGCCACCGGGACACGCAATCAGCCCCAGCATTTT.

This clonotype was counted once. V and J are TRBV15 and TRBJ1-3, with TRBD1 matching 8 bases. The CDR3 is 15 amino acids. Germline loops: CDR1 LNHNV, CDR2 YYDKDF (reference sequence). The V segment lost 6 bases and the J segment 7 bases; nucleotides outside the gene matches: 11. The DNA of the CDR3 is TGTGCCACCAGAGACCCGACAGGGGAACGGAACACCATATATTTT. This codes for CATRDPTGERNTIYF.

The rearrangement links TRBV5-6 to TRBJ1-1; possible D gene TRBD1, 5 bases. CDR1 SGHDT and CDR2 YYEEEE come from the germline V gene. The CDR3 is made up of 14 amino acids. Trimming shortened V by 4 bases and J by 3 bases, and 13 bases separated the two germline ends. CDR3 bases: TGTGCCAGCAGCCAACGGGGGGGGGACACTGAAGCTTTCTTT. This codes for CASSQRGGDTEAFF.

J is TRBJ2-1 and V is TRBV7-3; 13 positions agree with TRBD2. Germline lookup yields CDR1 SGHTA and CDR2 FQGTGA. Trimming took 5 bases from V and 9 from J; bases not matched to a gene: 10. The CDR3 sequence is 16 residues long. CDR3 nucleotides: TGTGCCAGCAGCGCGTGGACTAGCGGGAGTGCCGTTGAGCAGTTCTTC. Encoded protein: CASSAWTSGSAVEQFF. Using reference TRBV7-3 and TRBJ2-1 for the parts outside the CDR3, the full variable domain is GAGVSQTPSNKVTEKGKYVELRCDPISGHTALYWYRQSLGQGPEFLIYFQGTGAADDSGLPNDRFFAVRPEGSVSTLKIQRTERGDSAVYLCASSAWTSGSAVEQFFGPGTRLTVL.

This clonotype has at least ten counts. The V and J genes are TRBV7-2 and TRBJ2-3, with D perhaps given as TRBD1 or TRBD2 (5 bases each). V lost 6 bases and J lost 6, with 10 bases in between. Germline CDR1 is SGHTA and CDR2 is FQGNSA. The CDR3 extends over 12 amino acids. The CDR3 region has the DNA TGTGCCAGCAGGGGACGGTGGGATACGCAGTATTTT. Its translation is CASRGRWDTQYF.

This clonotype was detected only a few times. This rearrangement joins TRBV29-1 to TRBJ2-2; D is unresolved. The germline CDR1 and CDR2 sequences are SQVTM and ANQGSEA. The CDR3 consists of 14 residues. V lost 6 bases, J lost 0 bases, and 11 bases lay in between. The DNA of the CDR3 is TGCAGCGTCCTACGCAATCCGAACACCGGGGAGCTGTTTTTT. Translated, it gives CSVLRNPNTGELFF.

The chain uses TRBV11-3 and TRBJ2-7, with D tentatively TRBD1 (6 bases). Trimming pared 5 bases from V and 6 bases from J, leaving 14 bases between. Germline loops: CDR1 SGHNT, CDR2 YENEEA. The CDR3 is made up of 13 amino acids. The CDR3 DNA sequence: TGTGCCAGCAGCCTACCCTCGACAGGCGAGCAGTACTTC. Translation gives CASSLPSTGEQYF.